This T cell receptor beta chain came from a study of shared clonotypes between healthy human individuals. Naive CD8 cells were CD45RO-negative, positively selected for CCR7, excluding terminally differentiated effector memory CD45RA+ cells. The germline V gene has CDR1 MNHEY and CDR2 SVGAGI. The CDR3 is 14 residues long. Trimming shortened V by 8 bases and J by 2 bases, and 13 bases separated the two germline ends. The data were produced by immunoSEQ multiplex PCR, yet TCRdb's version contains in-frame clones alone and is incomplete. The table records millions of clones, under 95% of them present only once.

Sequencing used naive CD8+ T cells from PBMCs. V is TRBV6-5 and J is TRBJ2-1, with D unresolved. The source is a man aged 18 to 30 in good health. Some clones in this sample may be carry-over from other donors' samples. The chain's CDR3 is CASGLSPTYNEQFF. CDR3 coding DNA: TGTGCCAGCGGGCTCAGCCCTACCTACAATGAGCAGTTCTTC.